The rows below give T cell receptor beta chains drawn from one sample of a study of T cells after posttransplantation cyclophosphamide. Libraries were prepared by immunoSEQ multiplex PCR; TCRdb keeps only in-frame clonotypes and omits some of them. The sample has roughly 1,400 clones, more than 60% seen once. Sequencing was performed on CD4+ T cells sorted from PBMCs, taken after allogeneic stem cell transplant with posttransplant cyclophosphamide. These TCRs come from a male patient aged 45-60 years who received an allogeneic stem cell transplant from an unrelated donor, was CMV-positive, and had acute GVHD only. These T cells may partly come from the graft donor. The CDR3 runs from the conserved cysteine through the conserved F or W. Where a row states a size, it is once, few, many or the class of an expanded clone; other rows omit it.

- 15 TRBV14 CASSQEGTGVFGYTF
- 19 TRBV5-5 CASSLQGQVLNSGANVLTF
- 14 TRBV5-4 CASSAGQLQETQYF
- 17 TRBV5-1 CASRTGQGGSYNSPLHF
- 16 TRBV7-2 CASSKSGGERTGELFF
- 20 TRBV4-3 CASSQDAHPGQIFSGNTIYF
- 15 TRBV2 CASSERSSVNTEAFF
- 13 TRBV19 CASSKGTAYGYTF
- 20 TRBV5-1 CASSLTLSPWDRENTGELFF
- 14 TRBV5-4 CASIGTDANYGYTF
- 14 TRBV29-1 CSADGGQGTREQYF
once 15 TRBV11-2 CASSSYRGQAYEQYF
- 18 TRBV18 CASSARDPGLAVNNEQFF